This TCR beta chain is from a study of T cell repertoires in cytomegalovirus infection. On the study more broadly: HLA-B-restricted CMV epitopes that are well studied, plus recently identified HLA-C-restricted ones, were used by the study. Indications of both CMV infection and matching HLA type were provided by public TCR beta signatures.

This clonotype occurred a few times. Its target is not known. The CDR3 is 15 amino acids. The germline CDR1 and CDR2 sequences are MNHEY and SMNVEV (reference sequence). Trimming shortened V by 7 bases and J by 2 bases, and 15 bases separated the two germline ends. Study-wide findings and caveats: Pooled public TCR beta family frequency picked out CMV carriers with the relevant HLA.

TCRdb redid the calling of the reads with MiXCR, one entry per CDR3 protein. The sample has roughly 920,000 distinct CDR3 sequences, approximately 31% seen once. Specimen: cultured CD8+ T cells from PBMCs, collected from culture after CMV antigen stimulation. The receptor comes from a human donor in good health (CMV status not recorded). Some clones in this sample may be carry-over from other donors' samples. The V gene is TRBV27, the J gene TRBJ1-5, with a possible D match to TRBD1 (5 bases). CDR3 amino acids: CASKWGGGGNQPQHF. In nucleotides, the CDR3 is TGTGCCAGCAAATGGGGCGGAGGGGGCAATCAGCCCCAGCATTTT.